This TCR beta chain is from a study of read filtering for tumor transcriptome and immune sequencing. From about 0.4 ug of RNA, a library with molecular barcoded alpha/delta and beta/gamma adaptors was made. TCRdb re-derived calls from the reads in MiXCR, one entry per CDR3 protein. Here the sample spans 19,000 or so distinct CDR3 sequences, approximately 20% being singletons. The V gene end was trimmed by 5 bases and the J gene end by 7 bases; junction bases not matched to a gene: 10. The CDR3 covers 16 residues. CDR1 is SEHNR and CDR2 is FQNEAQ in the germline V gene (reference sequence). At the time of active disease, bone marrow was collected from every patient.

This chain connects TRBV7-9 to TRBJ2-1, with TRBD2 matching over 11 bases. The sequence was collected from a donor aged 40 or older with multiple myeloma. The sample comprised a population of CD138-negative cells sorted from bone marrow. CDR3 coding DNA: TGTGCCAGCAGCCACGAACCTACTAGCGGGGGTAATGAGCAGTTCTTC. Translated, it gives CASSHEPTSGGNEQFF.